What follows are 30 T cell receptor beta chains derived from one specimen sequenced in a study of CD8 T cells in ankylosing spondylitis. From the 5' RACE reads, TCRdb called clonotypes with MiXCR, one entry per CDR3 protein. The repertoire holds over 130,000 distinct CDR3 sequences, with 40% to 50% as singletons. The sequencing sample was made of synovial fluid, either unsorted or a sorted T cell fraction (not recorded which). Receptors were obtained from a male donor with ankylosing spondylitis.

This clonotype appeared a single time. The chain uses TRBV27 and TRBJ1-2; D ambiguous. The CDR3 covers 16 residues. Trimming removed 2 bases at V and 2 bases at J, with 15 bases between. Germline V CDR1 and CDR2: MNHEY, SMNVEV (reference sequence). DNA of the CDR3: TGTGCCAGCAGTTTAAGTATGTCCCGGTCGAACTATGGCTACACCTTC. Protein product: CASSLSMSRSNYGYTF.

CDR3 in amino acids: CAAPGGDRNEQFF. CDR3 in DNA: TGTGCCGCTCCGGGGGGGGATAGAAATGAGCAGTTCTTC. The gene calls are TRBV6-1 and TRBJ2-1; 8 bases match TRBD2. Trimming took 11 bases from V and 7 from J; bases not matched to a gene: 10. The CDR3 has 13 residues. Germline-derived CDR1 and CDR2 are MNHNS and SASEGT.

There are a few counts of this clonotype. V is TRBV5-6 and J is TRBJ2-2; D is perhaps TRBD2 (5 bases). The V and J ends lost 4 bases and 0 bases respectively, with 7 bases between them. The CDR3 has 14 amino acids. Germline V lookup: CDR1 SGHDT, CDR2 YYEEEE. CDR3 in amino acids: CASSQTTNTGELFF. CDR3 bases: TGTGCCAGCAGCCAGACTACGAACACCGGGGAGCTGTTTTTT.

This clonotype was picked up a small number of times. V gene TRBV9 combines with J gene TRBJ2-1; D is possibly TRBD1 (5 bases). Trimming took 3 bases from V and 1 from J, leaving 11 bases between them. The CDR3 has 15 residues. Germline V lookup: CDR1 SGDLS, CDR2 YYNGEE. CDR3 sequence: CASSAGQRSYNEQFF. The DNA of the CDR3 is TGTGCCAGCAGCGCCGGACAACGATCCTACAATGAGCAGTTCTTC.

Only a few counts were recorded for this clonotype. The CDR3 region is CASRASVQGVTGELFF. For the CDR3, the DNA is TGTGCCAGCAGGGCAAGCGTACAGGGGGTTACCGGGGAGCTGTTTTTT. The rearrangement links TRBV12-3 or TRBV12-4 to TRBJ2-2, with TRBD1 matching 8 bases. This CDR3 spans 16 amino acids. V shed 6 bases, J shed 5 bases, and the junction held 11 bases outside the gene matches.

The genes are TRBV12-5 and TRBJ2-2, with 7 bases that match TRBD1. There are 17 residues in the CDR3. Per germline, CDR1 LGHNT and CDR2 FRNRAP. J was trimmed by 5 bases and V by 3 bases; bases with no gene match: 12. This CDR3 is CASGLPITGAWTGELFF. CDR3 in DNA: TGTGCTAGTGGTTTACCAATTACAGGGGCATGGACCGGGGAGCTGTTTTTT.

This clonotype has only a few counts. The rearrangement links TRBV7-9 to TRBJ1-1, with no clear D. The V gene's germline CDR1 is SEHNR and CDR2 FQNEAQ (reference sequence). This CDR3 region has 15 residues. The V end lost 1 base, the J end lost 0 bases, and 9 bases lay between the germline ends. This CDR3 reads CASSLEMWMNTEAFF. The CDR3 nucleotides read TGTGCCAGCAGCTTAGAGATGTGGATGAACACTGAAGCTTTCTTT.

This clonotype was recorded a few times. The chain recombines TRBV12-3 or TRBV12-4 with TRBJ1-2; TRBD1 might be the D (6 bases). V dropped 5 bases and J dropped 4 bases, with 26 bases sitting between them. The CDR3 is 18 residues long. The CDR3 is CASSPNPSGTSKPYGYTF. The CDR3 DNA follows: TGTGCCAGCAGTCCGAACCCATCCGGGACAAGCAAACCCTATGGCTACACCTTC.

This clonotype turned up a few times. The chain carries TRBV29-1 and TRBJ2-1; D perhaps matches TRBD1 (8 bases). The length of the CDR3 is 15 residues. The V and J ends lost 5 bases and 4 bases respectively, with 18 bases between them. Germline V gene data show CDR1 as SQVTM and CDR2 as ANQGSEA. This CDR3 is CSVFVEQGGYNEQFF. As DNA, the CDR3 is TGCAGCGTTTTTGTCGAACAGGGGGGGTACAATGAGCAGTTCTTC.

The chain carries TRBV28 and TRBJ2-5; D remains ambiguous. Per the germline V gene, CDR1 is MDHEN and CDR2 is SYDVKM. The CDR3 covers 16 residues. Trimming took off 2 bases at V and 1 base at J, with 14 bases between the two ends. The CDR3 loop reads CASSLVAALLQETQYF. The CDR3 DNA is TGTGCCAGCAGTTTAGTGGCGGCCTTACTCCAAGAGACCCAGTACTTC.

This chain uses TRBV28 with TRBJ1-4; D ambiguous. Germline V gives CDR1 MDHEN, CDR2 SYDVKM. Deletions cut 7 bases from V and 6 bases from J, with 9 bases between. There are 12 residues in the CDR3. CDR3: CASTREDEKLFF. In DNA, the CDR3 is TGTGCCAGCACCCGGGAGGATGAAAAACTGTTTTTT.

This clonotype turned up a few times. The chain has TRBV6-2 or TRBV6-3 and TRBJ1-6; D remains ambiguous. The CDR3 extends over 14 amino acids. Looked up from germline, CDR1 is MNHEY and CDR2 is SVGEGT. Between the trimmed V and J ends, which lost 0 bases and 9 bases, there was a span of 9 bases. CDR3 in amino acids: CASSYSAGSSPLHF. Here the CDR3 DNA reads TGTGCCAGCAGTTACTCGGCAGGATCTTCACCCCTCCACTTT.

This sequence joins TRBV7-9 and TRBJ1-2; D perhaps matches TRBD1 (6 bases). The CDR3 runs to 14 residues. CDR1 and CDR2 (germline): SEHNR, FQNEAQ (reference sequence). The V end was cut by 5 bases, the J end by 2 bases, with 12 bases between. The CDR3 loop is CASSLDRNNYGYTF. The CDR3 region has the DNA TGTGCCAGCAGCCTGGACAGAAACAACTATGGCTACACCTTC.

This clonotype was seen once. The genes are TRBV9 and TRBJ1-2, with a possible D match to TRBD1 (6 bases). CDR1 is SGDLS, CDR2 YYNGEE, per germline. The V gene lost 3 bases and the J gene lost 0 bases, with 21 bases spanning the gap. This CDR3 is built from 18 residues. In DNA form, the CDR3 reads TGTGCCAGCAGCGCGAGAGGACAGTCCCACTTAGCTAACTATGGCTACACCTTC. Its protein is CASSARGQSHLANYGYTF.

This clonotype showed up many times. The chain carries TRBV20-1 and TRBJ2-1; perhaps D is TRBD1 or TRBD2 (5 bases each). CDR3 size: 15 residues. Trimming took 4 bases from V and 8 from J, leaving 21 bases between them. CDR1 and CDR2 (germline): DFQATT, SNEGSKA (reference sequence). The CDR3 region is CSATSLGGDVDEQFF. CDR3 nucleotides: TGCAGTGCTACCTCCCTTGGGGGAGATGTGGATGAGCAGTTCTTC.

The CDR3 sequence: CASSLMSWEKLFF. CDR3 DNA sequence: TGCGCCAGCAGCTTGATGTCTTGGGAAAAACTGTTTTTT. The chain is built from TRBV5-1 and TRBJ1-4; D remains unclear. V lost 1 base and J 8 bases, leaving 9 bases between the germline ends. CDR1 and CDR2 (germline): SGHRS, YFSETQ. The CDR3 extends over 13 amino acids.

The chain joins TRBV27 to TRBJ1-1; 8 bases are shared with TRBD1. The CDR3 covers 13 residues. Germline V lookup: CDR1 MNHEY, CDR2 SMNVEV (reference sequence). Germline trimming cut 7 bases from V and 3 bases from J; bases unmatched to any gene: 4. CDR3 region: CASKNRGDTEAFF. Here the CDR3 DNA reads TGTGCCAGCAAGAACAGGGGGGACACTGAAGCTTTCTTT.

V gene TRBV27 combines with J gene TRBJ2-1; the D is unclear. CDR3 length: 15 amino acids. Germline values: CDR1 MNHEY, CDR2 SMNVEV (reference sequence). Trimming cost V 4 bases and J 4 bases, with 14 bases left between them. The CDR3 nucleotides are TGTGCCAGCAGTTCACACATGGGGTTTTACAATGAGCAGTTCTTC. Protein sequence: CASSSHMGFYNEQFF.

The chain joins TRBV6-4 to TRBJ2-3, with unresolved D. The V gene lost 0 bases and the J gene lost 3 bases, with 13 bases spanning the gap. Per germline, CDR1 MRHNA and CDR2 SNTAGT. CDR3 size: 16 residues. CDR3 nucleotide sequence: TGTGCCAGCAGTGACTCGTACGGCGAAACAACAGATACGCAGTATTTT. Protein sequence: CASSDSYGETTDTQYF.

This clonotype was picked up many times. This chain links TRBV7-6 with TRBJ2-2, with D unresolved. The CDR3 totals 17 residues. The V gene lost 1 base and the J gene lost 7 bases, with 19 bases spanning the gap. CDR1 SGHVS and CDR2 FNYEAQ come from the germline V gene. This CDR3 reads CASSLGVRSTYHGELFF. Written as DNA, the CDR3 is TGTGCCAGCAGCTTAGGAGTTCGTAGTACCTACCACGGGGAGCTGTTTTTT.

This chain connects TRBV28 to TRBJ1-5; D gene ambiguous. Germline CDR1 and CDR2: MDHEN and SYDVKM. The CDR3 has 16 residues. The V and J ends lost 3 bases and 3 bases respectively, with 15 bases between them. The chain's CDR3 is CASSFSVAVNNQPQHF. CDR3 in DNA: TGTGCCAGCAGTTTCTCTGTTGCGGTGAACAATCAGCCCCAGCATTTT.

The chain joins TRBV29-1 to TRBJ1-2; D ambiguous. Per the germline V gene, CDR1 is SQVTM and CDR2 is ANQGSEA. V shed 4 bases and J shed 7 bases, with 10 bases lying between them. The CDR3 totals 11 residues. As DNA, the CDR3 is TGCAGCGTTGGAGGGAGTAGTGGCTACACCTTC. Its protein product is CSVGGSSGYTF.

This clonotype was seen a single time. Since the CDR3 does not end with the conserved phenylalanine or tryptophan, this likely comes from a read error. The genes are TRBV5-1 and TRBJ2-7, with 9 bases fitting TRBD1. Trimming removed 4 bases from V and 5 bases from J; junction bases left unmatched: 7. Germline CDR1 and CDR2: SGHRS and YFSETQ. The CDR3 runs to 14 residues. Written as DNA, the CDR3 is TGCGCCAGCAGCCTACGGGACAGGGCCCACGAGCAGTACTCC. It encodes CASSLRDRAHEQYS.

The rearrangement links TRBV20-1 to TRBJ1-1; D is unclear. V was trimmed by 3 bases and J by 9 bases, leaving 11 bases between them. This CDR3 is built from 11 residues. Germline V lookup: CDR1 DFQATT, CDR2 SNEGSKA (reference sequence). CDR3 nucleotides: TGCAGTGCTAGGAGACGACACCAAGCTTTCTTT. Translating it yields CSARRRHQAFF.

This clonotype was found a few times. V is TRBV7-9 and J is TRBJ2-1; D is ambiguous. The CDR3 has 11 residues. CDR1 and CDR2 from the germline V gene are SEHNR and FQNEAQ (reference sequence). V was trimmed by 6 bases and J by 5 bases, leaving 5 bases between them. The CDR3 loop is CASRTHNEQFF. DNA of the CDR3: TGTGCCAGCAGAACCCACAATGAGCAGTTCTTC.

This clonotype has just a few counts. The chain carries TRBV12-3 or TRBV12-4 and TRBJ2-7; a possible D gene is TRBD1 (6 bases). The ends were cut back, 6 bases at V and 0 bases at J, with 18 bases in the middle. This CDR3 is built from 16 residues. CDR3 loop: CASSSHLWTASYEQYF. The CDR3 DNA follows: TGTGCCAGCAGCTCCCACCTCTGGACAGCCTCCTACGAGCAGTACTTC.

The gene calls are TRBV20-1 and TRBJ2-3; D is undetermined. CDR3 size: 12 residues. Trimming left V 4 bases short and J 0 bases short, with 5 bases between. The germline V gene encodes CDR1 DFQATT and CDR2 SNEGSKA (reference sequence). Here the CDR3 reads CSATYSTDTQYF. In DNA, the CDR3 is TGCAGTGCTACATATAGCACAGATACGCAGTATTTT.

The rearrangement joins TRBV7-3 to TRBJ2-1, with D perhaps matching TRBD1 (5 bases). Trimming removed 0 bases from V and 9 bases from J, with 12 bases in between. This CDR3 is built from 14 residues. Per germline, CDR1 SGHTA and CDR2 FQGTGA. The chain's CDR3 is CASSLTMGPSEQFF. The DNA for the CDR3 is TGTGCCAGCAGCTTAACAATGGGGCCAAGTGAGCAGTTCTTC.

This clonotype was observed a handful of times. This chain joins TRBV12-3 or TRBV12-4 and TRBJ2-1; perhaps TRBD2 as D (6 bases). V shed 2 bases and J shed 0 bases, with 23 bases lying between them. The CDR3 loop spans 20 amino acids. The chain's CDR3 is CASSLPTRDFLPSSYNEQFF. CDR3 DNA sequence: TGTGCCAGCAGTTTACCAACCAGGGACTTCCTCCCCAGCTCCTACAATGAGCAGTTCTTC.

The genes are TRBV12-3 or TRBV12-4 and TRBJ1-1; D gene ambiguous. The CDR3 contains 15 residues. The V and J ends lost 3 bases and 3 bases respectively, with 14 bases between them. The CDR3 spells CASSFWEEGHTEAFF. The CDR3 DNA is TGTGCCAGCAGTTTTTGGGAAGAGGGTCACACTGAAGCTTTCTTT.